The 8 T cell receptor beta chains in this list originate from one sample, sequenced in a study of T-cell memory formation after mild COVID-19. TCRdb re-analysed the 5' RACE reads in MiXCR, keeping a single row per CDR3 protein. The sample records about 110,000 distinct CDR3 sequences, 15% to 20% being singletons. Sequenced input: PBMCs or a T cell subset sorted from them (not recorded which). All receptors come from an adult woman who had mild COVID-19 (a few samples of this study predate the infection). Cell type and time point are not known.

This chain connects TRBV7-9 to TRBJ2-3; 8 bases are shared with TRBD2. Looked up from germline, CDR1 is SEHNR and CDR2 is FQNEAQ (reference sequence). There are 16 residues in the CDR3. V gave up 1 base and J gave up 0 bases; unmatched junction bases: 3. CDR3 loop: CASSLGGRTSTDTQYF. The CDR3 bases are TGTGCCAGCAGCTTAGGCGGGAGGACTAGCACAGATACGCAGTATTTT. Full variable domain (rest looked up from reference TRBV7-9 and TRBJ2-3): DTGVSQNPRHKITKRGQNVTFRCDPISEHNRLYWYRQTLGQGPEFLTYFQNEAQLEKSRLLSDRFSAERPKGSFSTLEIQRTEQGDSAMYLCASSLGGRTSTDTQYFGPGTRLTVL.

The chain links TRBV5-1 to TRBJ2-1; D is unresolved. Per germline, CDR1 SGHRS and CDR2 YFSETQ. The CDR3 consists of 12 residues. The germline V and J ends were trimmed by 4 bases and 8 bases, with 10 bases remaining between them. The CDR3 sequence: CASSPDGDEQFF. The CDR3 bases are TGCGCCAGCAGCCCCGATGGCGATGAGCAGTTCTTC.

This clonotype was seen only a few times. The V gene is TRBV29-1, the J gene TRBJ1-1; D unclear. The V gene's germline CDR1 is SQVTM and CDR2 ANQGSEA. The CDR3 totals 15 residues. V lost 0 bases and J 0 bases, leaving 11 bases between the germline ends. The CDR3 spells CSVEDSEAMNTEAFF. Written as DNA, the CDR3 is TGCAGCGTTGAAGATTCCGAGGCCATGAACACTGAAGCTTTCTTT.

The chain combines TRBV7-9 with TRBJ2-1, with D tentatively TRBD1 or TRBD2 (5 bases each). Germline lookup yields CDR1 SEHNR and CDR2 FQNEAQ (reference sequence). V was clipped by 4 bases and J by 14 bases, with 24 bases between them. This CDR3 has 15 amino acids. DNA for the CDR3: TGTGCCAGCAGCTCCGGGGCCCCGTTAACCAGTTCGGAGTTCTTC. It specifies CASSSGAPLTSSEFF.

The rearrangement uses TRBV12-5 and TRBJ2-7; possibly TRBD2 for D (5 bases). V was shortened by 0 bases and J by 5 bases, with 8 bases between the two germline ends. Germline V lookup: CDR1 LGHNT, CDR2 FRNRAP. The CDR3 has 13 amino acids. Here the CDR3 reads CASGLVGGDEQYF. The CDR3 nucleotides read TGTGCTAGTGGTTTGGTAGGAGGAGACGAGCAGTACTTC. The whole variable domain, remainder taken from reference TRBV12-5 and TRBJ2-7, is DARVTQTPRHKVTEMGQEVTMRCQPILGHNTVFWYRQTMMQGLELLAYFRNRAPLDDSGMPKDRFSAEMPDATLATLKIQPSEPRDSAVYFCASGLVGGDEQYFGPGTRLTVT.

The chain employs TRBV7-3 and TRBJ2-3; 10 bases are shared with TRBD2. V gave up 5 bases and J gave up 2 bases; unmatched junction bases: 7. CDR1 is SGHTA, CDR2 FQGTGA, per germline. This CDR3 comprises 16 residues. The CDR3 DNA reads as TGTGCCAGCAGCCCCGCCGGGACTAGCGACACAGATACGCAGTATTTT. Amino acids: CASSPAGTSDTDTQYF.

This clonotype was recorded a few times. This sequence joins TRBV13 and TRBJ2-5, with TRBD2 matching over 8 bases. This CDR3 has 16 residues. Losses at the gene ends were 5 bases for V and 1 base for J; bases not matched to a gene: 9. Germline V gives CDR1 PRHDT, CDR2 FYEKMQ (reference sequence). CDR3 coding DNA: TGTGCCAGCAGCCATCTCCAAGCGGGGGTCCAAGAGACCCAGTACTTC. This sequence encodes CASSHLQAGVQETQYF.

The V call is TRBV25-1, the J call TRBJ2-7, with D maybe TRBD2 (5 bases). Germline V gene data show CDR1 as MGHDK and CDR2 as SYGVNS. The CDR3 is 14 residues long. Trimming removed 3 bases from V and 4 bases from J, with 13 bases in between. CDR3 DNA: TGTGCCAGCAGTGACGGGATCTTTCCTTACGAGCAGTACTTC. This sequence encodes CASSDGIFPYEQYF.